These 23 T cell receptor beta chains share one sample of origin, sequenced in a study of blood T cell repertoires in COVID-19. Produced via immunoSEQ multiplex PCR; TCRdb's table is partial and in-frame only. The sample lists roughly 350,000 clones; over 70% were seen once. The sequencing input was peripheral blood. The receptors here all came from a woman between 45 and 60 years old with COVID-19, enrolled during active disease.

The CDR3 here is CASSSYREQEQFF. CDR3 DNA: TGTGCCAGTAGTTCGTACAGGGAACAGGAGCAGTTCTTC. The chain links TRBV19 to TRBJ2-1; tentatively, D is TRBD1 (6 bases). CDR3 size: 13 residues. CDR1 is LNHDA and CDR2 is SQIVND in the germline V gene (reference sequence). Trimming shortened V by 5 bases and J by 10 bases, and 15 bases separated the two germline ends.

This sequence joins TRBV6-1 and TRBJ2-5; possibly TRBD2 for D (6 bases). The germline gives CDR1 MNHNS, CDR2 SASEGT. The V end lost 3 bases, the J end lost 3 bases, and 14 bases lay between the germline ends. This CDR3 has 15 amino acids. The DNA of the CDR3 is TGTGCCAGCAGTGATAACTCAGGAGGGGAAGAGACCCAGTACTTC. This translates into CASSDNSGGEETQYF.

This clone was picked up a small number of times. V gene TRBV7-8 combines with J gene TRBJ2-7, with 7 bases aligning to TRBD1. CDR3 length: 12 residues. V dropped 5 bases and J dropped 5; count of bases not matched to a gene: 3. CDR1 SGHVS and CDR2 FQNEAQ come from the germline V gene. The CDR3: CASSRDSHEQYF. CDR3 in DNA: TGTGCCAGCAGCCGGGACAGTCACGAGCAGTACTTC.

The chain is built from TRBV7-6 and TRBJ1-1; no clear D gene. V was shortened by 0 bases and J by 1 base, with 15 bases between the two germline ends. CDR1 is SGHVS and CDR2 is FNYEAQ in the germline V gene. The CDR3 has 17 amino acids. The CDR3 loop is CASSLAIGGETNTEAFF. CDR3 nucleotide sequence: TGTGCCAGCAGCTTAGCGATTGGCGGGGAAACGAACACTGAAGCTTTCTTT.

This chain uses TRBV28 with TRBJ1-5; D might be TRBD1 (6 bases). The CDR3 is 14 amino acids. Germline CDR1 is MDHEN and CDR2 is SYDVKM. Trimming cost V 4 bases and J 4 bases, with 11 bases left between them. The CDR3 loop is CASSSQGGNQPQHF. The CDR3, as DNA: TGTGCCAGCAGTTCACAGGGTGGGAATCAGCCCCAGCATTTT.

This clone was observed once. The chain joins TRBV11-2 to TRBJ1-5; D ambiguous. CDR1 SGHAT and CDR2 FQNNGV come from the germline V gene. The CDR3 runs to 14 residues. With 0 bases removed from V and 6 bases from J, the gap between germline ends came to 9 bases. The CDR3 bases are TGTGCCAGCAGCTTAGATTGGGCAGGTCAGCCCCAGCATTTT. This encodes CASSLDWAGQPQHF.

This chain uses TRBV5-1 with TRBJ1-2; no firm D call. Germline V lookup: CDR1 SGHRS, CDR2 YFSETQ. The length of the CDR3 is 14 residues. V gave up 0 bases and J gave up 5 bases, with 11 bases separating them. The CDR3 loop is CASSLESGGYGYTF. DNA for the CDR3: TGCGCCAGCAGCTTGGAGTCAGGAGGTTATGGCTACACCTTC.

The chain uses TRBV2 and TRBJ2-7; D is perhaps TRBD2 (6 bases). The germline gives CDR1 SNHLY, CDR2 FYNNEI. CDR3 size: 11 residues. V lost 8 bases, J lost 7 bases, and 12 bases lay in between. Written as DNA, the CDR3 is TGTGCCAGCCGGGACTTTTCGGAGCAGTACTTC. This translates into CASRDFSEQYF.

The table lists this clone with a count of one. This chain joins TRBV11-2 and TRBJ2-7; 7 nucleotides align to TRBD1. The length of the CDR3 is 15 residues. CDR1 and CDR2 (germline): SGHAT, FQNNGV. The J segment lost 3 bases and the V segment lost 5 bases, leaving 10 bases of the junction unmatched. The chain's CDR3 is CASSTNRGDYYEQYF. The DNA of the CDR3 is TGTGCCAGCAGCACCAACAGGGGCGACTACTACGAGCAGTACTTC.

This clone was detected only once. This chain joins TRBV5-5 and TRBJ1-1; 10 bases map to TRBD1. The V and J ends lost 4 bases and 0 bases, in that order; junction bases with no gene match: 9. Germline-derived CDR1 and CDR2 are SGHKS and YYEKEE (reference sequence). The CDR3 has 17 amino acids. The DNA for the CDR3 is TGTGCCAGCAGCGGAATACCGGGACAGGGGTTGAACACTGAAGCTTTCTTT. Amino acid sequence: CASSGIPGQGLNTEAFF.

The gene calls are TRBV19 and TRBJ2-1; 10 bases line up with TRBD2. Germline trimming cut 2 bases from V and 4 bases from J; bases unmatched to any gene: 5. Germline V gene lookup returns CDR1 LNHDA and CDR2 SQIVND (reference sequence). The CDR3 extends over 16 amino acids. The CDR3, as DNA: TGTGCCAGTAGTATAAAGGCTAGCGGGAGTTACAATGAGCAGTTCTTC. Protein: CASSIKASGSYNEQFF.

In this sample, this clone turned up a few times. The chain links TRBV27 to TRBJ1-6; D unclear. V was clipped by 3 bases and J by 14 bases, with 14 bases between them. The CDR3 runs 13 residues. Looked up from germline, CDR1 is MNHEY and CDR2 is SMNVEV (reference sequence). In DNA form, the CDR3 reads TGTGCCAGCAGTTTTTATGTCGGCCAGGCCCTCCACTTT. Amino acid sequence: CASSFYVGQALHF.

This clone was observed a single time. The chain employs TRBV12-3 or TRBV12-4 and TRBJ2-7; tentative D call: TRBD1 (6 bases). The CDR3 has 13 residues. Trimming removed 1 base at V and 6 bases at J, with 10 bases between. The CDR3 protein is CASSLGWTAEQYF. CDR3 coding DNA: TGTGCCAGCAGTTTAGGTTGGACAGCCGAGCAGTACTTC.

The chain is built from TRBV7-6 and TRBJ1-1; TRBD1 agrees at 7 bases. This CDR3 contains 15 residues. Germline values: CDR1 SGHVS, CDR2 FNYEAQ. J lost 0 bases, V lost 1 base, and 2 bases had no gene match. The CDR3 protein is CASSLGGQVNTEAFF. The CDR3 DNA follows: TGTGCCAGCAGCTTAGGAGGACAGGTGAACACTGAAGCTTTCTTT.

This chain joins TRBV19 and TRBJ2-3; TRBD1 matches at 9 bases. The CDR3 length is 13 residues. Germline-derived CDR1 and CDR2 are LNHDA and SQIVND (reference sequence). V shed 6 bases and J 5 bases; nucleotides not matched to a gene: 3. The CDR3 spells CASRGQGKDTQYF. The CDR3 nucleotides are TGTGCCAGTAGGGGACAGGGCAAAGATACGCAGTATTTT.

This sequence joins TRBV9 and TRBJ1-1, with 7 bases lining up with TRBD1. The V and J ends lost 0 bases and 5 bases, in that order; junction bases with no gene match: 7. Germline values: CDR1 SGDLS, CDR2 YYNGEE. The CDR3 loop spans 15 amino acids. As DNA, the CDR3 is TGTGCCAGCAGCGTAGTGGGTCTGGACAGGACTGAAGCTTTCTTT. Amino acid sequence: CASSVVGLDRTEAFF.

DNA of the CDR3: TGCGCCAGCAGTGTAGGGACAACTTACGAGCAGTACTTC. It translates to CASSVGTTYEQYF. The chain couples TRBV10-1 to TRBJ2-7; tentative D call: TRBD1 (6 bases). In germline, CDR1 is WNHNN, CDR2 SYGVQD (reference sequence). The V end was cut by 4 bases, the J end by 4 bases, with 11 bases between. The CDR3 is 13 residues long.

The chain links TRBV30 to TRBJ1-3, with 11 bases matching TRBD1. V was pared by 5 bases and J by 4 bases, with 4 bases of the junction left unmatched. This CDR3 has 14 residues. Per germline, CDR1 GTSNPN and CDR2 SVGIG (reference sequence). The CDR3 nucleotides are TGTGCCTGGGGACAGGGGGCATCGGGAAACACCATATATTTT. Translating gives CAWGQGASGNTIYF.

The rearrangement joins TRBV24-1 to TRBJ2-1; 9 bases match TRBD1. The trim removed 4 bases at V and 7 bases at J, leaving 7 bases unmatched. Germline CDR1 and CDR2: KGHDR and SFDVKD. The CDR3 is made up of 15 amino acids. The DNA for the CDR3 is TGTGCCACCAGTGAGGGGGACAGGGAGTGGAATGAGCAGTTCTTC. It specifies CATSEGDREWNEQFF.

This chain uses TRBV19 with TRBJ2-5, with 8 bases that match TRBD2. CDR3 length: 13 residues. The V and J ends lost 7 bases and 2 bases, in that order; junction bases with no gene match: 3. Germline V gives CDR1 LNHDA, CDR2 SQIVND (reference sequence). The CDR3 here is CASNGRAQETQYF. CDR3 DNA sequence: TGTGCCAGTAACGGGAGGGCACAAGAGACCCAGTACTTC.

This chain uses TRBV9 with TRBJ1-5, with D uncertain. V was clipped by 4 bases and J by 5 bases, with 13 bases between them. The CDR3 sequence is 14 residues long. CDR1 is SGDLS, CDR2 YYNGEE, per germline. The CDR3 reads CASSHAFTDQPQHF. The DNA of the CDR3 is TGTGCCAGCAGCCACGCGTTTACTGATCAGCCCCAGCATTTT.

This chain connects TRBV5-1 to TRBJ2-7, with 11 bases fitting TRBD2. The CDR3 extends over 16 amino acids. The germline V gene encodes CDR1 SGHRS and CDR2 YFSETQ. V shed 4 bases and J 6 bases; nucleotides not matched to a gene: 12. In DNA form, the CDR3 reads TGCGCCAGCAGCGCGGGGGGGACTAGCGGTAATGTCGAGCAGTACTTC. The encoded protein is CASSAGGTSGNVEQYF. Full variable domain (rest looked up from reference TRBV5-1 and TRBJ2-7): KAGVTQTPRYLIKTRGQQVTLSCSPISGHRSVSWYQQTPGQGLQFLFEYFSETQRNKGNFPGRFSGRQFSNSRSEMNVSTLELGDSALYLCASSAGGTSGNVEQYFGPGTRLTVT.

This clone was detected once. The chain uses TRBV27 and TRBJ2-3, with unresolved D. V was clipped by 2 bases and J by 0 bases, with 9 bases between them. The CDR3 contains 15 residues. The germline CDR1 and CDR2 sequences are MNHEY and SMNVEV (reference sequence). Here the CDR3 DNA reads TGTGCCAGCAGTTTAACCAGGCCGAGCACAGATACGCAGTATTTT. Its protein is CASSLTRPSTDTQYF.